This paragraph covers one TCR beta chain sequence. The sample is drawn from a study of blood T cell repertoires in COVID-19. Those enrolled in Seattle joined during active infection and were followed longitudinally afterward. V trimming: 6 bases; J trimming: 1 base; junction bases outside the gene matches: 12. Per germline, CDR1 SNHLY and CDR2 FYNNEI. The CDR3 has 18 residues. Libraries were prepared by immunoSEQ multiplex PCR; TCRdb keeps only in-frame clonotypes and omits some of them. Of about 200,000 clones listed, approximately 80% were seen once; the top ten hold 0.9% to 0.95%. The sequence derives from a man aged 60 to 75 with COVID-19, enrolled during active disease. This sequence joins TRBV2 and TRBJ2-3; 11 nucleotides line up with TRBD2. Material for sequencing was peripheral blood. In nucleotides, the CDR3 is TGTGCCAGCAGCAAATTCGGGACTAGCGGTGGGGGCACAGATACGCAGTATTTT. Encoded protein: CASSKFGTSGGGTDTQYF. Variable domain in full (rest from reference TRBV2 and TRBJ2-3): EPEVTQTPSHQVTQMGQEVILRCVPISNHLYFYWYRQILGQKVEFLVSFYNNEISEKSEIFDDQFSVERPDGSNFTLKIRSTKLEDSAMYFCASSKFGTSGGGTDTQYFGPGTRLTVL.